This T cell receptor beta chain was sequenced during a study of OX40 agonist ivuxolimab in advanced cancers. Across the whole study: Aged roughly 23 to 80 with a mean of roughly 63 years, they were around 85% male.

Germline loops: CDR1 MNHNY, CDR2 SVGAGI (reference sequence). With 5 bases clipped from V and 7 bases from J, the junction kept 8 bases outside the gene matches. The CDR3 has 15 residues. Method: immunoSEQ multiplex PCR; TCRdb's copy keeps in-frame clones and lacks some. The table has fewer than 85,000 clones, 75% to 90% seen once; the top ten hold about 0.8%. This chain links TRBV6-6 with TRBJ2-2; 9 nucleotides align to TRBD1. Sequencing used CD4+ or CD8+ T cells sorted from blood, obtained in a trial of the OX40 agonist ivuxolimab. The receptor's source is an adult with an advanced solid tumor such as melanoma, head and neck, liver or kidney cancer. The CDR3 spells CASSGYRGRLGELFF. CDR3 bases: TGTGCCAGCAGTGGGTACAGGGGGCGTCTCGGGGAGCTGTTTTTT.